This T cell receptor beta chain is drawn from a study of blood T cells in healthy people across ages (dated by TCRdb to between 2014 and 2017). Regarding the complete study: In model experiments, template switching captured about one uniquely barcoded TCR beta cDNA molecule for every two T cells. Two additional independent replicas of 1 million unique cDNA reads from the same blood draw were analyzed for two donors (one aged 18 to 29 and one aged 80 or older). The donors were split into four age groups: young (average about 15 years), middle-aged (about 40), aged (more than 60) and long-lived (over 80). To avoid experimental bias, donors of different ages were spread randomly across the sequencing lanes. To track age-related changes in TCR beta repertoire diversity, the study relied on deep sequencing normalized with unique cDNA molecular identifiers.

Paper-wide results and their limitations: Total diversity estimates from one million sequenced T cells were considered lower bounds and underestimates. The long-lived group showed more naive CD4+ T cells, fewer expanded clones and increased TCR diversity than the aged group, suggesting age selection. As age increased, observed TCR beta diversity per million T cells dropped in a roughly linear way, and a significant reduction was already evident by age around 41. Because the CMV infection status of the donors was unknown, age-related changes in expanded clonotypes may potentially have been confounded. Conclusive comparison of naive and antigen-experienced compartments was prevented by the profiling of bulk unsorted PBMCs. The percentage of naive T cells measured by flow cytometry correlated strongly with observed TCR beta diversity.

Comment on this clonotype: The antigen this receptor binds is unknown. No base quality information exists; no much larger clone differs at one position.

CDR1 and CDR2 are drawn from the germline V gene: MNHEY, SVGAGI. The CDR3 spans 14 residues, from the cysteine through the phenylalanine. Of the read, only the CDR3 DNA is kept; its 42 bases are in frame from base 1. V loses 4 bases of germline sequence and J loses 2 bases, and the interval between the two ends is 9 bases. Systemically healthy Caucasian individuals from Russia, 35 to 50 in total and aged roughly 6 to 90 years, were included as donors. About 9.8 milliliters of peripheral blood were drawn from each donor into EDTA-treated Vacutainer tubes. Ficoll-Paque density-gradient centrifugation was used to isolate PBMCs, with at least 6 million per sample. Trizol reagent was used to extract total RNA from PBMCs, with at least 5 micrograms per sample. The percentages of naive CD45RAhigh/CD27high T cells were determined by flow cytometry on a PBMC aliquot from every donor. Receptors were amplified or captured by 5' RACE. Reads for this sample came from an Illumina HiSeq 2500. The second PCR ran for roughly 7 to 12 cycles and used a J-beta primer mix along with a sample-barcoded 5' primer. Each TCR beta cDNA molecule received a unique molecular identifier from a template-switch 5' adaptor carrying 12 random nucleotides. Each sample yielded at least 2.5 million CDR3-containing paired-end reads. The Mint cDNA synthesis kit, primed by a TRBC-specific oligonucleotide, was used to synthesize first-strand cDNA from all RNA. Following uracil-DNA glycosylase treatment, a first 18-cycle PCR with universal primers M1SS and BC2_uni_R was performed on all cDNA. Concerning the study's data processing: Each sample was normalized by randomly selecting 1 million high-quality reads, each carrying a distinct molecular identifier. Instead of being binned into consensus sequences, reads with shared molecular identifiers were discarded. MiTCR, with a Q25 quality threshold and the strictest error-elimination algorithm, was used for CDR3 identification, clonotype clustering and error correction. Lower-bound total TCR beta diversity was estimated with a nonparametric unseen species model using Euler transformation. TCRdb reworked the public reads: Q25 trimming with fastp, MiXCR clone assembly, productive beta chains retained. Records with the same CDR3 protein are collapsed into one entry carrying the most frequent genes and DNA. For this entry, the V and J calls and clone size follow TCRdb and not the study's own pipeline. For this sample the table gives about 750,000 distinct CDR3 sequences, of which around half were detected only once. In total, the top ten clones hold about 42% of the sample.

The TCR originated in an elderly man in good health. The material sequenced was blood. The chain was built from TRBV6-5 and TRBJ1-5, with the D gene too uncertain to name. The CDR3 sequence is CASSLDGRNQPQHF. The DNA sequence is TGTGCCAGCAGTTTGGACGGACGCAATCAGCCCCAGCATTTT.